These 10 T cell receptor beta chains came from one sample sequenced in a study of blood T cell repertoires in COVID-19. The protocol was immunoSEQ multiplex PCR, while the TCRdb copy is restricted to in-frame clones and leaves out a portion. The sample lists roughly 230,000 clones; approximately 80% were seen once. Input material: peripheral blood. These receptors all come from a man aged 40-50 years with acute or convalescent COVID-19.

This clone was counted between two and nine times. The same CDR3 can be traced to other DNA sequences in this sample. CDR3 DNA: TGTGCCAGCAGCTTACGTCGGGAGGTCGATACGCAGTATTTT. Encoded protein: CASSLRREVDTQYF. J is TRBJ2-3 and V is TRBV7-2; the match to TRBD2 covers 7 bases. CDR1 is SGHTA and CDR2 is FQGNSA in the germline V gene. The ends lost 2 bases at V and 6 bases at J; junction bases unmatched: 5. The CDR3 is 14 residues long.

With respect to this clone: Within the sample, other DNA sequences also encode this same CDR3. The rearrangement joins TRBV30 to TRBJ1-5, with TRBD1 identical over 11 bases. The germline V gene encodes CDR1 GTSNPN and CDR2 SVGIG (reference sequence). J was trimmed by 2 bases and V by 2 bases; bases with no gene match: 8. The CDR3 sequence is 17 residues long. The CDR3 DNA sequence: TGTGCCTGGAGTCGGGACAGGGGGAGTCTGGGCAATCAGCCCCAGCATTTT. Protein product: CAWSRDRGSLGNQPQHF. Combining the CDR3 with reference TRBV30 and TRBJ1-5 gives the whole variable domain SQTIHQWPATLVQPVGSPLSLECTVEGTSNPNLYWYRQAAGRGLQLLFYSVGIGQISSEVPQNLSASRPQDRQFILSSKKLLLSDSGFYLCAWSRDRGSLGNQPQHFGDGTRLSIL.

This clone has more than one count but fewer than ten. The CDR3 loop is CASRRQGGYTF. CDR3 DNA: TGTGCCAGCAGGCGACAGGGGGGCTACACCTTC. The chain has TRBV7-2 and TRBJ1-2; 8 bases align to TRBD1. The ends lost 6 bases at V and 8 bases at J; junction bases unmatched: 2. The CDR3 consists of 11 residues. From germline, CDR1 is SGHTA and CDR2 FQGNSA.

V usage is TRBV5-1 and J usage is TRBJ1-2; D perhaps matches TRBD1 (5 bases). The CDR3 runs 13 residues. Germline CDR1 reads SGHRS; CDR2 reads YFSETQ. V was shortened by 1 base and J by 6 bases, with 10 bases between the two germline ends. Here the CDR3 DNA reads TGCGCCAGCAGCTTGTGGGGGGTAGATGGCTACACCTTC. It is translated as CASSLWGVDGYTF.

The V gene is TRBV27, the J gene TRBJ1-6; 7 nucleotides align to TRBD1. The CDR3 has 19 residues. The V gene's germline CDR1 is MNHEY and CDR2 SMNVEV (reference sequence). The trim removed 6 bases at V and 6 bases at J, leaving 20 bases unmatched. As DNA, the CDR3 is TGTGCCAGCAGCCGCTCCTTTGAAACCGGGACAGCCTTTAATTCACCCCTCCACTTT. This gives the protein CASSRSFETGTAFNSPLHF.

This clone was found once. The chain is built from TRBV27 and TRBJ1-2, with D perhaps TRBD1 (6 bases). This CDR3 has 15 amino acids. The germline CDR1 and CDR2 sequences are MNHEY and SMNVEV (reference sequence). The V gene lost 2 bases and the J gene lost 1 base, with 11 bases spanning the gap. The CDR3 coding sequence is TGTGCCAGCAGTTTAGCTGGGGGCGGTAACTATGGCTACACCTTC. Protein sequence: CASSLAGGGNYGYTF.

V is TRBV2 and J is TRBJ1-2; a weak D match, TRBD1 (6 bases). The V gene lost 10 bases and the J gene lost 0 bases, with 21 bases spanning the gap. Germline V gene sequence: CDR1 SNHLY, CDR2 FYNNEI. This CDR3 is 16 amino acids long. Here the CDR3 reads CANRGGAGGSNYGYTF. The CDR3 region has the DNA TGTGCCAACCGGGGGGGCGCCGGGGGTTCTAACTATGGCTACACCTTC.

This clone was observed a few times. The chain links TRBV30 to TRBJ1-3; D is unresolved. Germline loops: CDR1 GTSNPN, CDR2 SVGIG (reference sequence). The CDR3 spans 15 residues. V gave up 3 bases and J gave up 0 bases, with 12 bases separating them. The CDR3 sequence is CAWSQAPSSGNTIYF. CDR3 DNA sequence: TGTGCCTGGAGCCAGGCGCCCAGCTCTGGAAACACCATATATTTT.

This clone was recorded only once. The chain combines TRBV6-2 or TRBV6-3 with TRBJ2-7; D is perhaps TRBD1 (6 bases). Germline V gene lookup returns CDR1 MNHEY and CDR2 SVGEGT. The CDR3 spans 16 residues. Trimming cost V 6 bases and J 2 bases, with 20 bases left between them. In DNA form, the CDR3 reads TGTGCCAGCAGCCTACTGCCGGACAGTGATGCCTACGAGCAGTACTTC. Protein sequence: CASSLLPDSDAYEQYF.

DNA of the CDR3: TGTGCCAGCAGCGTAGACGGGAGGACAAATGAGCAGTTCTTC. Translation gives CASSVDGRTNEQFF. The gene calls are TRBV9 and TRBJ2-1; 7 positions match TRBD2. Losses at the gene ends were 0 bases for V and 7 bases for J; bases not matched to a gene: 4. Germline assignment: CDR1 SGDLS and CDR2 YYNGEE. The CDR3 spans 14 residues.